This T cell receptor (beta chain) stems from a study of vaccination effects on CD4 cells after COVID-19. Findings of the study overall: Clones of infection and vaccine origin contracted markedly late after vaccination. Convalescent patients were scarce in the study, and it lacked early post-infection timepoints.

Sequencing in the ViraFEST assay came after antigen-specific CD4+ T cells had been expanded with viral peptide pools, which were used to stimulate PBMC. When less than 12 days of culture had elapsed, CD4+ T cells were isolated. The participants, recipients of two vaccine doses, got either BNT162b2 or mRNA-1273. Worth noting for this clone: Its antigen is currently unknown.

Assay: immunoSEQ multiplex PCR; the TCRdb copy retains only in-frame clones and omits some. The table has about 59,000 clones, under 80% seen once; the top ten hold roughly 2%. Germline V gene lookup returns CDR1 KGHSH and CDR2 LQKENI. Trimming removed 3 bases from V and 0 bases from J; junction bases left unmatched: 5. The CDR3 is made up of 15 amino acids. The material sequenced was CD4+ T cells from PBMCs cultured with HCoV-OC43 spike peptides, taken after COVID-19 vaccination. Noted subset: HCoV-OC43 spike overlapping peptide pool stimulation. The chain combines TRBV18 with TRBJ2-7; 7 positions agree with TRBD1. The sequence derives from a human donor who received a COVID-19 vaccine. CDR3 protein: CASSPRQGVSYEQYV. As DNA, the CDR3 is TGTGCCAGCTCACCCCGGCAGGGGGTCTCCTACGAGCAGTACGTC.